This T cell receptor (beta chain) was observed in a study of T-cell reconstitution after alpha-beta-depleted transplantation in children. This clonotype has just a few counts. Its antigen remains unidentified. The CDR3 extends over 14 amino acids. Per the germline V gene, CDR1 is SGHTA and CDR2 is FQGTGA. Trimming left V 0 bases short and J 6 bases short, with 12 bases between. Study-wide results and caveats: T-cell counts and diversity at one year following transplant were attributed mainly to newly produced T cells. Surviving recipient cells, namely T cells and thymic progenitors, were the source of high day-60 TCRbeta diversity in some patients. Expanded clones from the graft, numbering several hundred, reportedly supplied alpha-beta T cells about two months after transplant.

Preparing the TCRbeta library involved the use of unique molecular identifiers. Each CDR3 protein is one row after TCRdb ran MiXCR on the PCR reads. The sample shows about 870,000 distinct CDR3 sequences, about 15% of them seen only once. This chain links TRBV7-3 with TRBJ2-7, with D possibly matching TRBD2 (5 bases). The sequenced sample was PBMCs, mostly from graft donor cells, obtained 360 days after TCRalphabeta/CD19-depleted stem cell transplant. The origin of this receptor is a male patient younger than 18 who had a stem cell transplant for acute lymphoblastic leukemia, so the T cells may come from the graft donor. CDR3 coding DNA: TGTGCCAGCAGCTTAACTGGAGGAGGTACCGAGCAGTACTTC. This encodes CASSLTGGGTEQYF.